The source of this T cell receptor beta chain is a study of blood T cell repertoires in COVID-19. Study summary: Samples of COVID-19 (acute and convalescent) were obtained from the United States, Italy and Spain. PBMCs, B-cell-depleted T cells, or T cells were the source of the cDNA or gDNA that made up the material.

In the authors' workflow: Counts of nucleated cells, estimated from reference gene primer amplification, were obtained. Here immunoSEQ multiplex PCR was the method, and the copy in TCRdb shows in-frame clones only, minus some. The V and J calls and clone size are taken from that table; D and trimming were inferred from the DNA. The top ten hold approximately 5% of the sample, which has roughly 72,000 clones, around 79% seen once. The CDR3 sequence is 14 residues long. Trimming left V 6 bases short and J 2 bases short, with 14 bases between. Germline assignment: CDR1 MNHEY and CDR2 SMNVEV (reference sequence).

The origin of this receptor is a woman of 80 years or more with active or convalescent COVID-19. The chain combines TRBV27 with TRBJ2-7; D might be TRBD2 (6 bases). Sequenced input: peripheral blood. Here the CDR3 reads CASSRDFSAYEQYF. In nucleotides, the CDR3 is TGTGCCAGCAGCCGGGACTTTAGTGCCTACGAGCAGTACTTC.